This passage covers 12 T cell receptor beta chains from one sample sequenced in a study of early T cells in non-severe SARS-CoV-2 infection (dated by TCRdb to the early 2020s). Receptor libraries were prepared by 5' RACE. Sequencing relied on a NextSeq 500. Through fastp at Q25 and MiXCR, TCRdb rebuilt clones from the public reads, retaining in-frame beta chains. Under each unique CDR3 protein, matching rows form one entry showing the most common genes and DNA. The sample includes about 63,000 distinct CDR3 sequences, with over 10% observed a single time. About 4.7% of the sample rests with the top ten. Sequenced: whole blood. These receptors were obtained from an adult who was a healthcare worker with PCR-confirmed SARS-CoV-2 infection or an uninfected control (not recorded which).

This clonotype was seen a handful of times. The rearrangement uses TRBV10-2 and TRBJ2-2, with D perhaps TRBD1 (6 bases). Germline CDR1 is WSHSY and CDR2 is SAAADI. CDR3 length: 14 residues. V lost 4 bases and J 0 bases, leaving 6 bases between the germline ends. Written as DNA, the CDR3 is TGCGCCAGCAGTGGACAGGCGAACACCGGGGAGCTGTTTTTT. As protein: CASSGQANTGELFF.

In its sample, this clonotype was seen a few times. The chain couples TRBV29-1 to TRBJ2-7; D is perhaps TRBD2 (5 bases). Germline assignment: CDR1 SQVTM and CDR2 ANQGSEA. The CDR3 runs to 11 residues. Trimming removed 4 bases at V and 7 bases at J, with 11 bases between. The CDR3 is CSVGNRREQYF. The DNA of the CDR3 is TGCAGCGTTGGGAATCGGAGGGAGCAGTACTTC.

CDR3 sequence: CASSMETLAGDQPQHF. The CDR3 DNA reads as TGTGCCAGTAGTATGGAGACGTTAGCAGGGGATCAGCCCCAGCATTTT. The chain recombines TRBV19 with TRBJ1-5, with a weak D call TRBD1 (6 bases). The germline V gene has CDR1 LNHDA and CDR2 SQIVND (reference sequence). Trimming shortened V by 3 bases and J by 5 bases, and 17 bases separated the two germline ends. This CDR3 is built from 16 residues.

This clonotype was found many times. J is TRBJ2-1 and V is TRBV12-3 or TRBV12-4, with 12 bases matching TRBD2. Unmatched junction bases numbered 4, after V lost 3 bases and J lost 7 bases. This CDR3 comprises 15 residues. CDR3 in amino acids: CASSFRTSGVNEQFF. The CDR3, as DNA: TGTGCCAGCAGTTTTAGGACTAGCGGGGTGAATGAGCAGTTCTTC.

This clonotype was seen a single time. This may arise from a read error, as a much more abundant clone is one base away. CDR3 amino acids: CASRGLQETQYF. In nucleotides, the CDR3 is TGTGCCAGCAGGGGACTCCAAGAGACCCAGTACTTC. This sequence joins TRBV11-2 and TRBJ2-5; tentative D call: TRBD2 (6 bases). Trimming cost V 6 bases and J 1 base, with 6 bases left between them. CDR1 and CDR2 (germline): SGHAT, FQNNGV. The CDR3 has 12 amino acids.

V is TRBV7-8 and J is TRBJ2-3; 10 bases agree with TRBD2. Losses at the gene ends were 0 bases for V and 0 bases for J; bases not matched to a gene: 9. Germline V gene lookup returns CDR1 SGHVS and CDR2 FQNEAQ. This CDR3 has 19 residues. The CDR3 loop is CASSLAPSGGHSSTDTQYF. CDR3 coding DNA: TGTGCCAGCAGCTTAGCCCCTAGCGGGGGACACTCTAGCACAGATACGCAGTATTTT.

This clonotype was detected only a few times. V and J are TRBV5-1 and TRBJ1-1; 9 nucleotides align to TRBD1. Germline values: CDR1 SGHRS, CDR2 YFSETQ. The CDR3 has 16 residues. The ends lost 4 bases at V and 2 bases at J; junction bases unmatched: 9. CDR3 residues: CASSLFPGQGNTEAFF. The CDR3 DNA sequence: TGCGCCAGCAGCCTGTTTCCGGGACAGGGAAACACTGAAGCTTTCTTT.

The chain links TRBV6-5 to TRBJ2-3, with 7 positions matching TRBD1. V shed 2 bases, J shed 5 bases, and the junction held 7 bases outside the gene matches. CDR1 is MNHEY, CDR2 SVGAGI, per germline. The CDR3 runs to 15 residues. The CDR3 bases are TGTGCCAGCAGTTACGGATCCACAGGGGTAGATACGCAGTATTTT. This sequence encodes CASSYGSTGVDTQYF.

At least ten counts were recorded for this clonotype. V and J are TRBV5-1 and TRBJ2-7; 7 bases line up with TRBD2. CDR3 length: 14 amino acids. The germline CDR1 and CDR2 sequences are SGHRS and YFSETQ. V was clipped by 0 bases and J by 6 bases; unmatched bases: 6. The CDR3, as DNA: TGCGCCAGCAGCTTGGCGGCTAGCGGAGGCGAGCAGTACTTC. Protein sequence: CASSLAASGGEQYF.

The sample holds many counts of this clonotype. The chain couples TRBV11-3 to TRBJ2-3, with D possibly matching TRBD2 (7 bases). Germline lookup yields CDR1 SGHNT and CDR2 YENEEA. This CDR3 has 13 amino acids. Between the trimmed V and J ends, which lost 5 bases and 5 bases, there was a span of 11 bases. The CDR3: CASSPGGGDTQYF. The CDR3 coding sequence is TGTGCCAGCAGCCCGGGGGGCGGAGATACGCAGTATTTT.

This clonotype was counted at least ten times. V gene TRBV4-2 combines with J gene TRBJ1-6; 7 bases are a match to TRBD1. V shed 0 bases, J shed 9 bases, and the junction held 5 bases outside the gene matches. The germline gives CDR1 LGHNA, CDR2 YNFKEQ. The CDR3 totals 15 residues. The CDR3 loop is CASSQEAGGSSPLHF. CDR3 sequence (DNA): TGTGCCAGCAGCCAAGAAGCAGGGGGTTCTTCACCCCTCCACTTT.

J is TRBJ2-2 and V is TRBV2; unclear D gene. Germline loops: CDR1 SNHLY, CDR2 FYNNEI. There are 12 residues in the CDR3. V was cut by 7 bases and J by 3 bases, with 6 bases left in between. The CDR3 coding sequence is TGTGCCAGCATTGAGTACACCGGGGAGCTGTTTTTT. Protein: CASIEYTGELFF.